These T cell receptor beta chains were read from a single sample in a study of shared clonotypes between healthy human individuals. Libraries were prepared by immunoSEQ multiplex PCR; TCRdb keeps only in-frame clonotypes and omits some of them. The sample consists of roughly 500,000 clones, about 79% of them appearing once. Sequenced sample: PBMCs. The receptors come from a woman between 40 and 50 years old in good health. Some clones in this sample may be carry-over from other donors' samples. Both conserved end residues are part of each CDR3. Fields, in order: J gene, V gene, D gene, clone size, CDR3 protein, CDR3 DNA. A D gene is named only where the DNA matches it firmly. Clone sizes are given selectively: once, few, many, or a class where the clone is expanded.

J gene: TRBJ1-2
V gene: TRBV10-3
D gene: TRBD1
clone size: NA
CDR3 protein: CAISAAGGYGYTF
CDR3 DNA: TGTGCCATCAGTGCGGCAGGGGGCTATGGCTACACCTTC

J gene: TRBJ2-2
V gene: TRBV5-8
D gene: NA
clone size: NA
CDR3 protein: CASSLVHTGELFF
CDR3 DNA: TGTGCCAGCAGCTTGGTACACACCGGGGAGCTGTTTTTT

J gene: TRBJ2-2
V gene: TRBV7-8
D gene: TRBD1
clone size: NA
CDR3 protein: CASSRDRGSNTGELFF
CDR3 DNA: TGTGCCAGCAGCCGGGACAGGGGATCGAACACCGGGGAGCTGTTTTTT

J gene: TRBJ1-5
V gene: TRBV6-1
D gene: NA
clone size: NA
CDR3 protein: CASSAGQPQHF
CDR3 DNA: TGTGCCAGCAGTGCGGGGCAGCCCCAGCATTTT

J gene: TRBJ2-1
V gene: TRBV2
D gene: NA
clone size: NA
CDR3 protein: CASSERLPAYNEQFF
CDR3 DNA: TGTGCCAGCAGTGAACGGCTTCCGGCCTACAATGAGCAGTTCTTC

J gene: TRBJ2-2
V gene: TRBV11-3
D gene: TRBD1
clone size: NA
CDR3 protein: CASSPGQGDTGELFF
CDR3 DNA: TGTGCCAGCAGCCCGGGACAGGGGGACACCGGGGAGCTGTTTTTT

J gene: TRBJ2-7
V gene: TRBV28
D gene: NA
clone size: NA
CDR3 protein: CASSDTATRYEQYF
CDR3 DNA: TGTGCCAGCAGTGATACAGCCACGCGATACGAGCAGTACTTC

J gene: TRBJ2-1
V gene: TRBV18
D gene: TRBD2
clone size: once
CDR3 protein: CASSPRGAQYNEQFF
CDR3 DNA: TGTGCCAGCTCACCGCGGGGGGCTCAGTACAATGAGCAGTTCTTC

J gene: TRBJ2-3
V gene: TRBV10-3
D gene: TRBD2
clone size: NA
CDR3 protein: CAIKGAGGPDTQYF
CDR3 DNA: TGTGCCATCAAAGGGGCGGGAGGGCCGGATACGCAGTATTTT

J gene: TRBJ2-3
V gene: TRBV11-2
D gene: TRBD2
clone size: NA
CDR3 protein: CASSFGLAEPQYF
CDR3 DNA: TGTGCCAGCAGCTTTGGACTAGCGGAACCGCAGTATTTT

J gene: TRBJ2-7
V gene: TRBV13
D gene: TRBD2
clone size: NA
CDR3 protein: CASSVSGSSWEQYF
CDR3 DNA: TGTGCCAGCAGCGTTAGCGGGAGTTCGTGGGAGCAGTACTTC

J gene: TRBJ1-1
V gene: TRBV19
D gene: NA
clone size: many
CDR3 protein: CASSTEVLSPEAFF
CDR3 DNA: TGTGCCAGTAGTACGGAAGTACTTTCACCTGAAGCTTTCTTT

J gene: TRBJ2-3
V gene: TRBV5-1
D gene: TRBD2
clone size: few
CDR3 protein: CASSPGLAGGPDTQYF
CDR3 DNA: TGCGCCAGCAGCCCGGGACTAGCGGGAGGGCCAGATACGCAGTATTTT

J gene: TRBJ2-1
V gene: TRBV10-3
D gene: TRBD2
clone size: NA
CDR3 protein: CATRLAGGLGNEQFF
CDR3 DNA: TGTGCCACTAGACTAGCGGGAGGGTTAGGCAATGAGCAGTTCTTC

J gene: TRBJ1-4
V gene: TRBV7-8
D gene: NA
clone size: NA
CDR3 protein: CASSLARVSNEKLFF
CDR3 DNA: TGTGCCAGCAGCTTAGCCAGGGTTTCTAATGAAAAACTGTTTTTT

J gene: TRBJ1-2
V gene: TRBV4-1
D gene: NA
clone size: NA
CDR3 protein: CASSRSIDAGLGYGYTF
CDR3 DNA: TGCGCCAGCAGCAGGAGCATAGACGCCGGGCTGGGCTATGGCTACACCTTC

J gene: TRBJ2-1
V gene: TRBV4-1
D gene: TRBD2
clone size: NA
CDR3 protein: CASSQVRAGVVYNEQFF
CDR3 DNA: TGCGCCAGCAGCCAAGTACGGGCGGGAGTTGTCTACAATGAGCAGTTCTTC

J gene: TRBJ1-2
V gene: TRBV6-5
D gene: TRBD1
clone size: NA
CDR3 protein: CASGPGGGIRMSYTF
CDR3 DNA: TGTGCCAGCGGCCCAGGGGGAGGGATTAGGATGAGCTACACCTTC

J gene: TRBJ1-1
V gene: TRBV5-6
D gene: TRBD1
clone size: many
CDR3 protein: CASSAGQGTTEAFF
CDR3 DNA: TGTGCCAGCAGCGCGGGACAGGGCACCACTGAAGCTTTCTTT

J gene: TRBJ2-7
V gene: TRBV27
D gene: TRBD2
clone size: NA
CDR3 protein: CASSPWGGRSSYEQYF
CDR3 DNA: TGTGCCAGCAGTCCCTGGGGGGGGAGAAGCTCCTACGAGCAGTACTTC

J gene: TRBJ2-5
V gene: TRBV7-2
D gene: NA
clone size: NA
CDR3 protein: CASSLRAGLETQYF
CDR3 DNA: TGTGCCAGCAGTTTAAGGGCAGGGTTGGAGACCCAGTACTTC

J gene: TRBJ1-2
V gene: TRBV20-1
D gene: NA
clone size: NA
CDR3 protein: CSARGGTWFTF
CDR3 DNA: TGCAGTGCTAGAGGGGGGACCTGGTTCACCTTC